The T cell receptor (beta chain) under discussion was sequenced for a study of T cells in Graves' hyperthyroidism and ophthalmopathy. Trimming stripped 5 bases from V and 10 bases from J, with 22 bases between. The CDR3 consists of 15 residues. Germline V gene sequence: CDR1 KGHDR, CDR2 SFDVKD. Researchers amplified the TCR beta CDR3 regions from RNA transcripts. First-round RT-PCR with HTBI primers amplified the TCR CDR3 region. Each CDR3 protein gets one entry after TCRdb re-called the multiplex PCR reads with MiXCR. The table shows about 400,000 distinct CDR3 sequences, with around 14% occurring only once.

The sequencing input was blood. This receptor was identified in a woman between 25 and 40 years old with Graves' hyperthyroidism. This chain uses TRBV24-1 with TRBJ1-2; tentatively, D is TRBD1 (5 bases). The CDR3 DNA follows: TGTGCCACCAGTGCCCGAGGGGCAGCGTTGCTGAACTACACCTTC. Its protein product is CATSARGAALLNYTF.